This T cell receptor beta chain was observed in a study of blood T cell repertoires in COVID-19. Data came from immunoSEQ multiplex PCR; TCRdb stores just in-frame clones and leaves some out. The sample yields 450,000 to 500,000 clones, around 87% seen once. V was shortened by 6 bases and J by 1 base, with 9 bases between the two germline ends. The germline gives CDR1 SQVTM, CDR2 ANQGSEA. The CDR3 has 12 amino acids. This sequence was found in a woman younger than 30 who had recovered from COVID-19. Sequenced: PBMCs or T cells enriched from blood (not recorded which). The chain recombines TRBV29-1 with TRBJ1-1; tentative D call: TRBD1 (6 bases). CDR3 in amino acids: CSVGTQNTEAFF. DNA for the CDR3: TGCAGCGTCGGGACACAGAACACTGAAGCTTTCTTT.